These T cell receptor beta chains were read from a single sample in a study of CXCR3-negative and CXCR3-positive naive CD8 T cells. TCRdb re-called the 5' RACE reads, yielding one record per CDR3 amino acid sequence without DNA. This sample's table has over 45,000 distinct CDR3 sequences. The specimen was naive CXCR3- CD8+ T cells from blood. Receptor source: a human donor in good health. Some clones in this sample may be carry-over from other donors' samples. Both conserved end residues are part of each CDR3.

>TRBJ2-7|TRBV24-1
CATSDWGSNEQYF
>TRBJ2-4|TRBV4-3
CASSQGGNIQYF
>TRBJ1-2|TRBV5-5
CASSLLSGSNYGYTF
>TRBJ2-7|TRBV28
CASMSEIGGAMKQYF
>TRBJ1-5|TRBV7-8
CASSLGVKIQPQHF
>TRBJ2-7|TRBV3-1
CASSQAQRGANYEQYF
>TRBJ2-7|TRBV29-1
CSVAGTSSSYEQYF
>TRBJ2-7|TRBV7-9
CASSLEGATYEQYF
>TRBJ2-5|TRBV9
CASSVGTSGQETQYF
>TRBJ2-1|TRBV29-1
CSVEPGWGLDEQFF
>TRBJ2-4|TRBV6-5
CASRKTSGGPRNIQYF
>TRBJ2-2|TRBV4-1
CASSQGRGTGELFF
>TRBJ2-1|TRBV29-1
CSVEDRSPYNEQFF
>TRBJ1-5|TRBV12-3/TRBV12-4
CASSLQGSQPQHF
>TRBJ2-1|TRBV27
CASSLEAGGYDEQFF
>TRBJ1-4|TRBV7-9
CASSSPRGINEKLFF
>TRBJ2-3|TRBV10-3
CAISESGPSGGDTQYF
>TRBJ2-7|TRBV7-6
CAGDAGGLPYEQYF
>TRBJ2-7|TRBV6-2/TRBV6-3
CASRVGGAYEQYF
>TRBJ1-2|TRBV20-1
CSARGRDRGGYGYTF
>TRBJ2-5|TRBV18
CASSPTGTAQETQYF
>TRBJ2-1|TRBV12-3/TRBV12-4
CASSLATGTAGFEQFF
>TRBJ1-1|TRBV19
CASGTVNTEAFF
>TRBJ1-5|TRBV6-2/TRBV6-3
CASSSATGSNQPQHF
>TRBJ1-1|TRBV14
CASSQDHVIGKNTEAFF
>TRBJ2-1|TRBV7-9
CASSPGTSEFF
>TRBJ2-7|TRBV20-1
CSAPYRGPYYEQYF
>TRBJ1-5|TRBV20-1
CSAREGEVTNQPQHF
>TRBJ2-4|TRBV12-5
CASGLPPYQYF
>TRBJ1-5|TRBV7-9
CASSLNQGIQPQHF
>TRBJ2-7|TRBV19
CASSEHGYSEQYF
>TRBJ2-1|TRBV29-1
CSGLGGGYNEQFF
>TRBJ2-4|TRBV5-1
CASSTGDREAKNIQYF
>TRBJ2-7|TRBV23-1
CASSQGSQASTGYYEQYF
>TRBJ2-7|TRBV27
CASSSTVYCYEQYF
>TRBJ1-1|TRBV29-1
CSVSGTAGPEAFF
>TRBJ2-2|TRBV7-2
CASSLGRVKRNTGELFF
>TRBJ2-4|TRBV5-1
CASSDPPGLLKYF
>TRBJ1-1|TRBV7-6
CASSLNTGTEAFF
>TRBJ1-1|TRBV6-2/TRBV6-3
CASGTPFRLGKNTEAFF
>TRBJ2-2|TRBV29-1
CSVERDNTGELFF
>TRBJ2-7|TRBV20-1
CSAATTEYYEQYF
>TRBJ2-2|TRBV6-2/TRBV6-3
CASTTGGLDTGELFF
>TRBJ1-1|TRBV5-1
CASSPGRTGPNTEAFF
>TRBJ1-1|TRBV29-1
CSVQGATTEAFF
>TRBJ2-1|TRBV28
CASSPGAPIRHNEQFF
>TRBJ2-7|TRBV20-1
CSARAGGSYEQHF
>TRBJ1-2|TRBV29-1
CSVPDRASNYGYTF
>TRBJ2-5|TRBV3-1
CASSPGQVNNFKETQYF
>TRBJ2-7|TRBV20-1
CSASDSSSYEQYF
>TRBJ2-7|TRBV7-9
CASSSEGFYEQYF
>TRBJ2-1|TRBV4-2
CASSQGERSEVDEQFF
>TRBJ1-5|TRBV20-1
CSARVRGESNQPQHF
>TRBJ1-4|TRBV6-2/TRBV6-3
CASSSGTENEKLFF
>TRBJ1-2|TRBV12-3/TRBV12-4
CASTPDRGVNYGYTF